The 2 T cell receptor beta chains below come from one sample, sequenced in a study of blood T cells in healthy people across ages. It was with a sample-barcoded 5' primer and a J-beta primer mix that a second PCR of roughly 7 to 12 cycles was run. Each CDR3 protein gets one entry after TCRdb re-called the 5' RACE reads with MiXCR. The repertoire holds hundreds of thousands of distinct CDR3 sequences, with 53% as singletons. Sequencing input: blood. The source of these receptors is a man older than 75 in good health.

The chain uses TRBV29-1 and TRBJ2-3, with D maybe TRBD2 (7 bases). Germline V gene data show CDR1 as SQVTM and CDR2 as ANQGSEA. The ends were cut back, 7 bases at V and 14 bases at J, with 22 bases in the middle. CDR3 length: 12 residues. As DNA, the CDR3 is TGCAGCGCTGGGTTGGGCGGGGGCGAAGCGTATTTT. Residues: CSAGLGGGEAYF.

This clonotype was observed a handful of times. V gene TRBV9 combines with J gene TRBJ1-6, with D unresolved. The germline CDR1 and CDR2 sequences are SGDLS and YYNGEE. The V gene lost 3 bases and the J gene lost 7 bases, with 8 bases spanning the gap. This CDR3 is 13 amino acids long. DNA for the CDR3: TGTGCCAGCAGCGGTGGAGAAAATTCACCCCTCCACTTT. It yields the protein CASSGGENSPLHF.